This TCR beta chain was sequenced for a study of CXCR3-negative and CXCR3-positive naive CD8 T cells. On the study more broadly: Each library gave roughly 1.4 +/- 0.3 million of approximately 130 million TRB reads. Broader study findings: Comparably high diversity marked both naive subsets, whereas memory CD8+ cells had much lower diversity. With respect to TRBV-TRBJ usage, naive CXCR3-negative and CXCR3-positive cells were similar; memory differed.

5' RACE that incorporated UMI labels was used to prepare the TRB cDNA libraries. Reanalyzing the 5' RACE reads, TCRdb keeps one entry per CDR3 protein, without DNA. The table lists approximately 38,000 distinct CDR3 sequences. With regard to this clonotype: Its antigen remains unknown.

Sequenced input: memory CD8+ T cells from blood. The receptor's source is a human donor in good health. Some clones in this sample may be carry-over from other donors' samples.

Here the CDR3 reads CASNPNTGLDTGELFF. The rearrangement joins TRBV6-2 or TRBV6-3 to TRBJ2-2; TCRdb indicates TRBD1, and absent DNA this call remains unverified. The CDR3 has 16 amino acids. Germline loops: CDR1 MNHEY, CDR2 SVGEGT.